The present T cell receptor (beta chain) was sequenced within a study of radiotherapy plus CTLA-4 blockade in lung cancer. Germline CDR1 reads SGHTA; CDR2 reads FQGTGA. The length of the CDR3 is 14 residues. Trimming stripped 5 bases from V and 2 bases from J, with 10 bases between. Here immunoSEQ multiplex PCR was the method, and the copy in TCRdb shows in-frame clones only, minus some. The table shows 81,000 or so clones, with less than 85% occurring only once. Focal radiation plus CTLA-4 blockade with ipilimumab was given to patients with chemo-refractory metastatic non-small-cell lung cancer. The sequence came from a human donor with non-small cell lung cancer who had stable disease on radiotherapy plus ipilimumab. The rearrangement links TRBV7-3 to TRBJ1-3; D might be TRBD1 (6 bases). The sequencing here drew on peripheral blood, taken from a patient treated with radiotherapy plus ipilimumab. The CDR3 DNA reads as TGTGCCAGCAGCCCCAGGGGTCCTGGAAACACCATATATTTT. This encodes CASSPRGPGNTIYF.